This TCR beta chain was observed in a study of cytomegalovirus exposure and HLA in healthy donors. Background on the study: In a previous analysis, around 120 million unique TCR beta sequences were found from 150 million to 200 million T cells. The Caucasian-associated ancestry cluster contained about 80% of the approximately 420 genotyped donors. Whole-study findings and limits: TCR sequences were mostly rare, though some public TCRs occurred in many donors. Most of the CMV-associated TCR beta chains (in a later analysis) appeared to be HLA-restricted.

This CDR3 comprises 14 residues. After removal of 3 bases from V and 5 bases from J, the junction contained 3 bases not matched to a gene. Germline V lookup: CDR1 LGHNA, CDR2 YNFKEQ. As for this clone: The target antigen is unknown.

PCR amplification relied on 60 Vbeta primers (plus 13 Jbeta primers). Profiled with immunoSEQ multiplex PCR; TCRdb holds only in-frame clones, not every one. Its clone listing holds more than 55,000 clones. The sample was PBMCs. This receptor was identified in a woman aged 40 to 49 in good health and CMV-seropositive. The V gene is TRBV4-2, the J gene TRBJ2-1, with 8 positions matching TRBD1. CDR3 nucleotide sequence: TGTGCCAGCAGCCAGACAGGGGCAAACAATGAGCAGTTCTTC. As protein: CASSQTGANNEQFF.